Given below is one T cell receptor beta chain in context. The clone's antigen remains unknown. Being one base from a much bigger clone, this may be a read error. The CDR3 starts with the cysteine, ends with the phenylalanine, and has 12 residues. This entry keeps only the CDR3 DNA: 36 bases, framed from base 1. V is reduced by 6 bases and J by 5 bases, leaving a spacing of 11 bases between them. As encoded in the germline V gene, CDR1 is SNHLY while CDR2 is FYNNEI. The entry originates in a study of Graves' ophthalmopathy and Graves' hyperthyroidism (dated by TCRdb to the late 2010s). At the level of the whole study: Peripheral blood was collected before any treatment was given, at the time of initial diagnosis. To tell Graves' ophthalmopathy apart from Graves' hyperthyroidism, and to predict which patients would progress to ophthalmopathy, the study relied on TCR beta repertoire signatures. In total, approximately 140 blood samples were TCR-sequenced: fewer than 50 ophthalmopathy, some 72 hyperthyroidism and some 17 hyperthyroidism-to-ophthalmopathy patients. A discovery set of 95 to 100 patients (43 ophthalmopathy, 55 to 65 stable hyperthyroidism) was enrolled to explore V-J signatures distinguishing ophthalmopathy from hyperthyroidism. An independent validation cohort was composed of some 19 hyperthyroidism patients and more than 15 patients who later progressed from hyperthyroidism to ophthalmopathy. T-cell repertoires of thyroid tissue and blood were compared in a handful of hyperthyroidism patients. After sampling, hyperthyroidism patients received methimazole starting at 30 mg daily, and ophthalmopathy patients received high-dose intravenous methylprednisolone.

Broader findings and caveats from the paper: In cross-validation, the 13-signature model distinguished ophthalmopathy from stable hyperthyroidism with 87.88% sensitivity and 81.08% specificity, while in the test set the corresponding values were roughly 80% and 75%. No statistical method was used to predetermine the sample size, and group allocation was not hidden from the investigators. Among expanded thyroid clonotypes with frequency above 0.001, most also showed up in blood, which suggests that blood repertoires may reflect the thyroid immune response. In validation, the model predicted ophthalmopathy progression with about 64% sensitivity and 72% to 80% specificity; 12 predicted patients were CT-confirmed with GO in a median of around 6.5 months.

For repertoire sequencing, TCR beta CDR3 regions were amplified from RNA transcripts. A first-round RT-PCR used HTBI primers with the Qiagen OneStep RT-PCR kit, followed by a second-round multiplex PCR, size selection and purification. The libraries underwent paired-end sequencing with 100 bp reads on an Illumina HiSeq2000. The authors' pipeline ran thus. SOAPnuke was used to process the reads, throwing out any read that had adapters, had uncalled bases, had a mean Phred below 15, or lacked an exact constant-primer or identifier match. COPE v1.2.5 was used to merge the high-quality paired reads. Unique nucleotide sequences were defined as clonotypes and aligned to IMGT TRB V, D and J references using MiTCR v1.1. The analysis was limited to V-J combinations with a frequency above 0.0001, which together covered approximately 99% of the repertoires. For each V-J combination, a TCR clonal expansion and chaos score was defined as the ratio of F50 clonal expansion to chaos observed in the TCRdist matrix. Welch's t-statistics and random forest were used to reduce the features to about 14 V-J combinations, which were then used as input to a naive Bayes classifier. The Morisita-Horn index was used to measure how similar the thyroid and blood repertoires were. The public reads were reanalyzed by TCRdb: fastp trimming at Q25, MiXCR alignment, in-frame beta chains only. Each entry is one CDR3 protein sequence, shown with its most common DNA and genes. For this entry, the V and J calls and clone size follow TCRdb and not the study's own pipeline. Counted in this sample were about 740,000 distinct CDR3 sequences; roughly two fifths of them appeared once. The top ten clonotypes cover 40% to 55% of the sample.

Ophthalmopathy patients had moderately to severely active disease, Clinical Activity Score of at least 3, NOSPECS grade of at least 4, and disease duration under 3 months. Patients with other autoimmune diseases, uncontrolled infections, pregnancy or lactation were excluded. Diagnosis relied on clinical symptoms, serum thyroxine, TRAb, thyroid ultrasound and orbital computed tomography. Using Ficoll-Paque density gradient centrifugation, PBMCs were isolated from 8.5 to 10 ml of fresh peripheral blood. Trizol reagent was used to extract the total RNA, and its quality was then checked on an Agilent 2100 Bioanalyzer.

The receptor comes from an adult man with Graves' ophthalmopathy. Sequenced sample: peripheral blood. The rearrangement joined TRBV2 to TRBJ2-7, with TRBD1 as a weak D call on 5 bases. In nucleotide form, the sequence is TGTGCCAGCAGCTCAGGGTGGGACGAGCAGTACTTC. It is translated as CASSSGWDEQYF.